The next 30 T cell receptor beta chains were all read from a single sample in a study of early T cells in non-severe SARS-CoV-2 infection. MiXCR was run by TCRdb on the 5' RACE reads, yielding one entry per CDR3 protein. The table includes approximately 69,000 distinct CDR3 sequences, approximately 10% detected once. Here the sequenced sample was whole blood, taken at baseline. The receptors shown here come from an adult who was a healthcare worker with PCR-confirmed SARS-CoV-2 infection or an uninfected control (not recorded which).

The chain links TRBV6-6 to TRBJ1-2, with D tentatively TRBD1 (6 bases). In germline, CDR1 is MNHNY, CDR2 SVGAGI (reference sequence). Trimming left V 0 bases short and J 2 bases short, with 13 bases between. The CDR3 extends over 16 amino acids. The CDR3 sequence: CASSYSRWQGNYGYTF. The CDR3 region has the DNA TGTGCCAGCAGTTACTCGAGATGGCAGGGGAACTATGGCTACACCTTC.

The chain combines TRBV6-2 or TRBV6-3 with TRBJ2-2; D unresolved. V lost 3 bases and J lost 7, with 18 bases in between. The CDR3 loop spans 16 amino acids. The V gene's germline CDR1 is MNHEY and CDR2 SVGEGT. CDR3 DNA: TGTGCCAGCAGTTATGGCATCCCGGGCCGTGGCGGGGAGCTGTTTTTT. Its protein product is CASSYGIPGRGGELFF.

This chain connects TRBV19 to TRBJ1-1; D perhaps matches TRBD1 (5 bases). Trimming pared 4 bases from V and 10 bases from J, leaving 10 bases between. The CDR3 extends over 11 amino acids. Germline V gives CDR1 LNHDA, CDR2 SQIVND (reference sequence). The CDR3 is CASSREGRAFF. The CDR3 DNA reads as TGTGCCAGTAGTAGGGAGGGACGAGCTTTCTTT.

This clonotype was seen at least ten times. The rearrangement joins TRBV20-1 to TRBJ2-7, with D perhaps TRBD2 (7 bases). Germline V gives CDR1 DFQATT, CDR2 SNEGSKA (reference sequence). The CDR3 has 15 amino acids. V was trimmed by 7 bases and J by 3 bases, leaving 22 bases between them. DNA of the CDR3: TGCAGTGTACTTGCAGGGGAGCGGGGTATCTACGAGCAGTACTTC. It is translated as CSVLAGERGIYEQYF.

In its sample, this clonotype was seen many times. J is TRBJ2-3 and V is TRBV7-9; 9 nucleotides match TRBD2. Trimming cost V 2 bases and J 6 bases; bases outside gene matches: 12. This CDR3 is 17 amino acids long. Germline lookup yields CDR1 SEHNR and CDR2 FQNEAQ (reference sequence). The CDR3 protein is CASSLLPPGLAADTQYF. The CDR3 bases are TGTGCCAGCAGCTTACTCCCCCCGGGACTAGCAGCGGATACGCAGTATTTT.

The V gene is TRBV7-9, the J gene TRBJ1-1; 9 bases are a match to TRBD1. The CDR3 sequence is 15 residues long. Germline CDR1 is SEHNR and CDR2 is FQNEAQ (reference sequence). V lost 5 bases and J lost 5; bases outside the gene matches: 9. The CDR3 DNA sequence: TGTGCCAGCAGCGTCCTCACAGGGGGCGGTACTGAAGCTTTCTTT. Translated: CASSVLTGGGTEAFF.

At least ten counts were recorded for this clonotype. This chain uses TRBV19 with TRBJ2-1; D remains unclear. Trimming cost V 3 bases and J 7 bases, with 10 bases left between them. The CDR3 extends over 13 amino acids. Germline-derived CDR1 and CDR2 are LNHDA and SQIVND (reference sequence). The CDR3 loop reads CASSIYAGNEQFF. In DNA form, the CDR3 reads TGTGCCAGTAGTATTTATGCCGGGAATGAGCAGTTCTTC.

This chain uses TRBV5-1 with TRBJ2-1; no definite D call. V dropped 0 bases and J dropped 7 bases, with 5 bases sitting between them. Germline V lookup: CDR1 SGHRS, CDR2 YFSETQ. The CDR3 is 12 amino acids. The CDR3 DNA follows: TGCGCCAGCAGCTTGGCAGCGAATGAGCAGTTCTTC. Its translation is CASSLAANEQFF.

This clonotype showed up just a few times. This rearrangement joins TRBV5-5 to TRBJ1-3; D is unclear. Between the trimmed V and J ends, which lost 3 bases and 0 bases, there was a span of 10 bases. Germline CDR1 and CDR2: SGHKS and YYEKEE (reference sequence). The CDR3 is 15 residues long. The CDR3 here is CASSSAGFSGNTIYF. CDR3 sequence (DNA): TGTGCCAGCAGCTCGGCCGGATTCTCTGGAAACACCATATATTTT.

The chain joins TRBV9 to TRBJ2-5; TRBD1 matches at 7 bases. CDR1 and CDR2 from the germline V gene are SGDLS and YYNGEE. Trimming cost V 3 bases and J 5 bases; bases outside gene matches: 10. The CDR3 spans 15 residues. CDR3 sequence reads: CASSAQTGNIETQYF. The CDR3 region has the DNA TGTGCCAGCAGCGCCCAGACAGGGAATATCGAGACCCAGTACTTC.

This clonotype was recorded a few times. This chain links TRBV12-3 or TRBV12-4 with TRBJ1-1; D unresolved. This CDR3 has 17 residues. Deletions cut 6 bases from V and 0 bases from J, with 20 bases between. Here the CDR3 reads CASSIMFGKGMNTEAFF. In nucleotides, the CDR3 is TGTGCCAGCAGCATCATGTTCGGGAAAGGGATGAACACTGAAGCTTTCTTT.

This clonotype was detected only a few times. The chain uses TRBV5-5 and TRBJ1-1, with D uncertain. Germline V gives CDR1 SGHKS, CDR2 YYEKEE (reference sequence). This CDR3 contains 18 residues. V lost 1 base, J lost 0 bases, and 19 bases lay in between. The CDR3 spells CASSLYGHQNLMNTEAFF. CDR3 bases: TGTGCCAGCAGCTTGTACGGGCACCAAAACCTCATGAACACTGAAGCTTTCTTT.

The chain couples TRBV6-6 to TRBJ1-4; no clear D gene. Deletions cut 7 bases from V and 0 bases from J, with 12 bases between. The CDR3 is 15 residues long. Germline V gives CDR1 MNHNY, CDR2 SVGAGI (reference sequence). CDR3: CASTADRPTNEKLFF. DNA for the CDR3: TGTGCCAGCACCGCAGACCGTCCAACTAATGAAAAACTGTTTTTT.

The chain joins TRBV6-2 or TRBV6-3 to TRBJ2-3; 9 bases fit TRBD2. Germline V gene data show CDR1 as MNHEY and CDR2 as SVGEGT. The CDR3 sequence is 13 residues long. The V gene end was trimmed by 7 bases and the J gene end by 6 bases; junction bases not matched to a gene: 5. The CDR3 coding sequence is TGTGCCAGCAAGGCTAGCGGGGCCGATACGCAGTATTTT. Translated: CASKASGADTQYF.

This clonotype came up a few times. V usage is TRBV7-3 and J usage is TRBJ2-1; 8 bases line up with TRBD2. V lost 1 base and J lost 7; bases outside the gene matches: 6. This CDR3 is 15 amino acids long. Germline V gene lookup returns CDR1 SGHTA and CDR2 FQGTGA. CDR3: CASSLMASGLNEQFF. DNA for the CDR3: TGTGCCAGCAGCTTAATGGCTAGCGGGCTTAATGAGCAGTTCTTC.

This clonotype was observed many times. This chain joins TRBV3-1 and TRBJ1-2; TRBD1 agrees at 8 bases. J lost 5 bases, V lost 3 bases, and 2 bases had no gene match. The CDR3 loop spans 13 amino acids. Germline CDR1 LGHDT, CDR2 YNNKEL (reference sequence). CDR3 residues: CASSQRQGYGYTF. The CDR3 DNA reads TGTGCCAGCAGCCAGAGACAGGGGTATGGCTACACCTTC.

This clonotype came up a few times. The chain uses TRBV20-1 and TRBJ2-7; D possibly matches TRBD1 or TRBD2 (6 bases each). CDR3 length equals 15 residues. Germline-derived CDR1 and CDR2 are DFQATT and SNEGSKA (reference sequence). Trimming shortened V by 4 bases and J by 6 bases, and 22 bases separated the two germline ends. DNA for the CDR3: TGCAGTGCTAACCAGATAACCGGGGGCGGAAGCGAGCAGTACTTC. This gives the protein CSANQITGGGSEQYF.

A few counts support this clonotype. This rearrangement joins TRBV2 to TRBJ2-3; 7 bases fit TRBD1. After removal of 9 bases from V and 5 bases from J, the junction contained 2 bases not matched to a gene. The CDR3 runs 11 residues. Germline V gene lookup returns CDR1 SNHLY and CDR2 FYNNEI. The CDR3 sequence is CARRQGDTQYF. In nucleotides, the CDR3 is TGTGCCAGGCGACAGGGAGATACGCAGTATTTT.

This clonotype was seen ten or more times. V and J are TRBV10-3 and TRBJ1-1; D uncertain. Germline V lookup: CDR1 ENHRY, CDR2 SYGVKD. Trimming took off 8 bases at V and 6 bases at J, with 13 bases between the two ends. This CDR3 has 12 amino acids. CDR3 sequence: CAIGPRGAEAFF. CDR3 nucleotides: TGTGCCATCGGGCCCCGCGGGGCTGAAGCTTTCTTT.

This clonotype has only one observation. This rearrangement joins TRBV7-9 to TRBJ1-1, with D perhaps matching TRBD1 (5 bases). Germline V CDR1 and CDR2: SEHNR, FQNEAQ (reference sequence). The V gene lost 5 bases and the J gene lost 4 bases, with 11 bases spanning the gap. The CDR3 has 13 amino acids. This chain's CDR3 is CASSQGPLTEAFF. CDR3 bases: TGTGCCAGCAGCCAGGGCCCCCTCACTGAAGCTTTCTTT.

The gene calls are TRBV6-2 or TRBV6-3 and TRBJ1-1; D is perhaps TRBD1 (5 bases). The ends were cut back, 6 bases at V and 0 bases at J, with 11 bases in the middle. CDR1 MNHEY and CDR2 SVGEGT come from the germline V gene. This CDR3 has 14 amino acids. The CDR3 region is CASRSQAMNTEAFF. The CDR3 nucleotides read TGTGCCAGCAGATCACAGGCGATGAACACTGAAGCTTTCTTT.

This clonotype was observed at least ten times. The rearrangement links TRBV11-1 to TRBJ1-1; the match to TRBD1 covers 8 bases. Germline CDR1 reads SGHAT; CDR2 reads FQDESV (reference sequence). This CDR3 spans 15 amino acids. V was pared by 5 bases and J by 6 bases, with 11 bases of the junction left unmatched. The chain's CDR3 is CASSPTTGGVSEAFF. CDR3 DNA: TGTGCCAGCAGCCCCACCACAGGGGGGGTCTCTGAAGCTTTCTTT.

This clonotype was observed a few times. The genes are TRBV5-1 and TRBJ2-1, with 10 bases that match TRBD2. V lost 1 base to trimming and J lost 4 bases; unmatched junction nucleotides: 5. Germline loops: CDR1 SGHRS, CDR2 YFSETQ. The CDR3 covers 16 residues. This CDR3 is CASSLSWTSGYNEQFF. The CDR3 nucleotides read TGCGCCAGCAGCTTGTCTTGGACTAGCGGTTACAATGAGCAGTTCTTC.

This clonotype was detected only a few times. This chain connects TRBV5-1 to TRBJ2-1; TRBD1 matches at 8 bases. V shed 0 bases, J shed 3 bases, and the junction held 5 bases outside the gene matches. Germline loops: CDR1 SGHRS, CDR2 YFSETQ. This CDR3 is 16 amino acids long. The CDR3 region is CASSLGTGQGYNEQFF. The CDR3 DNA follows: TGCGCCAGCAGCTTGGGGACAGGGCAGGGCTACAATGAGCAGTTCTTC.

There are many counts of this clonotype. The V and J genes are TRBV7-6 and TRBJ1-6, with TRBD1 as a possible D gene (5 bases). Looked up from germline, CDR1 is SGHVS and CDR2 is FNYEAQ. The CDR3 spans 15 residues. Trimming took 1 base from V and 7 from J, leaving 11 bases between them. The CDR3 DNA reads as TGTGCCAGCAGCTTAGGGCAGGGCCCCAATTCACCCCTCCACTTT. It codes for CASSLGQGPNSPLHF.

This clonotype was detected only a few times. CDR3 region: CASSQGHRQETQYF. The CDR3 DNA reads as TGTGCCAGCAGCCAGGGACATCGACAAGAGACCCAGTACTTC. The chain is built from TRBV11-2 and TRBJ2-5, with D tentatively TRBD1 (6 bases). The V gene's germline CDR1 is SGHAT and CDR2 FQNNGV. The CDR3 consists of 14 residues. Trimming left V 5 bases short and J 2 bases short, with 12 bases between.

This clonotype occurred many times. J is TRBJ2-7 and V is TRBV27; tentatively, D is TRBD2 (7 bases). The length of the CDR3 is 15 residues. Germline V lookup: CDR1 MNHEY, CDR2 SMNVEV (reference sequence). Between the trimmed V and J ends, which lost 2 bases and 4 bases, there was a span of 15 bases. The CDR3 DNA reads as TGTGCCAGCAGTTTAAGTCGCGGGGGCCCGTACGAGCAGTACTTC. It is translated as CASSLSRGGPYEQYF.

J is TRBJ2-7 and V is TRBV5-1; 7 bases are a match to TRBD1. Trimming at V came to 4 bases and at J to 1 base, leaving 5 bases not matched to a gene. CDR3 size: 14 residues. Germline V gives CDR1 SGHRS, CDR2 YFSETQ. The CDR3 sequence is CASSRRDSSYEQYF. The CDR3 nucleotides are TGCGCCAGCAGCCGTCGGGACAGTTCCTACGAGCAGTACTTC. Full variable domain (outside the CDR3, taken from reference TRBV5-1 and TRBJ2-7): KAGVTQTPRYLIKTRGQQVTLSCSPISGHRSVSWYQQTPGQGLQFLFEYFSETQRNKGNFPGRFSGRQFSNSRSEMNVSTLELGDSALYLCASSRRDSSYEQYFGPGTRLTVT.

This rearrangement joins TRBV7-6 to TRBJ2-7; a possible D gene is TRBD2 (5 bases). This CDR3 spans 15 amino acids. Between the trimmed V and J ends, which lost 1 base and 0 bases, there was a span of 10 bases. CDR1 and CDR2 from the germline V gene are SGHVS and FNYEAQ. CDR3 region: CASSLVTGSSYEQYF. CDR3 DNA: TGTGCCAGCAGCTTAGTCACGGGAAGCTCCTACGAGCAGTACTTC. The full variable domain, completed using reference TRBV7-6 and TRBJ2-7, is GAGVSQSPRYKVTKRGQDVALRCDPISGHVSLYWYRQALGQGPEFLTYFNYEAQQDKSGLPNDRFSAERPEGSISTLTIQRTEQRDSAMYRCASSLVTGSSYEQYFGPGTRLTVT.

J is TRBJ2-1 and V is TRBV6-1, with 8 nucleotides matching TRBD1. V lost 7 bases and J lost 5; bases outside the gene matches: 7. The CDR3 covers 14 residues. Germline CDR1 MNHNS, CDR2 SASEGT. CDR3 bases: TGTGCCAGCAAGGACAGGGTATACAACAATGAGCAGTTCTTC. The encoded protein is CASKDRVYNNEQFF.